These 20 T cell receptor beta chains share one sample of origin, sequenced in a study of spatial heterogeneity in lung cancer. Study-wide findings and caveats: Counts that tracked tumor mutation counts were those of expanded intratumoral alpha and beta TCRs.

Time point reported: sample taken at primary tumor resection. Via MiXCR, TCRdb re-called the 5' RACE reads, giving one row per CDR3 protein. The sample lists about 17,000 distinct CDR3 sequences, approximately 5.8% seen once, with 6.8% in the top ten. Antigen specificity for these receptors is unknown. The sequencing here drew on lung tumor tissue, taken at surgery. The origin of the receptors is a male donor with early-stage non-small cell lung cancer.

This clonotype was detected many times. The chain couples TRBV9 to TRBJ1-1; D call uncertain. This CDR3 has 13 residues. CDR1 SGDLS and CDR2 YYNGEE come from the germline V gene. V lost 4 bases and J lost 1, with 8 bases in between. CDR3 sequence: CASSPNTNTEAFF. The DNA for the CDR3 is TGTGCCAGCAGCCCGAATACGAACACTGAAGCTTTCTTT.

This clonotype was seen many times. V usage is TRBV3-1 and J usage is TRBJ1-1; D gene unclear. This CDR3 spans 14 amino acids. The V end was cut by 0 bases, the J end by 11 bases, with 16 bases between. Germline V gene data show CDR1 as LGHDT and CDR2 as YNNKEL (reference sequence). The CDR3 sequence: CASSQDSRRGWAFF. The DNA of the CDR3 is TGTGCCAGCAGCCAAGATTCCAGGAGAGGGTGGGCTTTCTTT.

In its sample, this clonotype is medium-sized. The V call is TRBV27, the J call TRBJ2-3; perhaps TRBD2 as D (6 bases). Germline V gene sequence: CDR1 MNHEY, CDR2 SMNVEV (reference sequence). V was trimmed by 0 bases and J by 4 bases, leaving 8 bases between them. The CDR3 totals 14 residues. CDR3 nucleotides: TGTGCCAGCAGTTTATCCCCGGGGGCAGATACGCAGTATTTT. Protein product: CASSLSPGADTQYF.

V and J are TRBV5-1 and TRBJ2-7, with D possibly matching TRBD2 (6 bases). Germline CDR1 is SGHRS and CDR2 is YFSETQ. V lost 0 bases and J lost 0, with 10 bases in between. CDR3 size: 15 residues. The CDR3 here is CASSLGVGSSYEQYF. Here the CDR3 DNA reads TGCGCCAGCAGCTTGGGGGTCGGGAGCTCCTACGAGCAGTACTTC.

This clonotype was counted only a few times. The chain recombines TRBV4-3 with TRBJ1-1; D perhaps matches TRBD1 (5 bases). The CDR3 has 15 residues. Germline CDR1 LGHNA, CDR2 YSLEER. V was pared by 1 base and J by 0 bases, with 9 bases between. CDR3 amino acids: CASSQVRGLNTEAFF. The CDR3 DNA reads TGCGCCAGCAGCCAAGTACGGGGACTGAACACTGAAGCTTTCTTT.

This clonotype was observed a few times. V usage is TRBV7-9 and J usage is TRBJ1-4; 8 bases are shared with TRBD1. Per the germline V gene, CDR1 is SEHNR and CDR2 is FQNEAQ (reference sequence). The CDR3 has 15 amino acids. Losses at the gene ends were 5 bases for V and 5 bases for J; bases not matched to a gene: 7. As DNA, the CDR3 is TGTGCCAGCAGCCCGCGGGACAGGACAAATGAAAAACTGTTTTTT. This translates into CASSPRDRTNEKLFF.

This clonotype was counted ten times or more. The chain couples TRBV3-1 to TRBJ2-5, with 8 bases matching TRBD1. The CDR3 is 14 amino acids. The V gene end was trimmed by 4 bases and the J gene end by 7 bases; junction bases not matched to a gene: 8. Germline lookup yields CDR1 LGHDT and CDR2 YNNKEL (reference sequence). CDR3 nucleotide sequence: TGTGCCAGCAGCCGGGGACAGGAGTCCGTGACCCAGTACTTC. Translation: CASSRGQESVTQYF.

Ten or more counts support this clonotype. CDR3 bases: TGTGCCAGCAGTCCCTTAGCGGGGGGGCCTGTTAATGAGCAGTTCTTC. Translated: CASSPLAGGPVNEQFF. The rearrangement uses TRBV27 and TRBJ2-1; 11 bases are shared with TRBD2. CDR3 length: 16 residues. Germline trimming cut 5 bases from V and 7 bases from J; bases unmatched to any gene: 10. Germline V CDR1 and CDR2: MNHEY, SMNVEV (reference sequence).

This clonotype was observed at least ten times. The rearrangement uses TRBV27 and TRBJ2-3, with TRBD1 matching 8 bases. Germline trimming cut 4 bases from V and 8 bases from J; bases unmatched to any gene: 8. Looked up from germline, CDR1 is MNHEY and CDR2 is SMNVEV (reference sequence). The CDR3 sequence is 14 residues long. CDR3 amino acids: CASSSGQEGGTQYF. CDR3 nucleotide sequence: TGTGCCAGCAGTTCGGGACAGGAGGGTGGTACGCAGTATTTT.

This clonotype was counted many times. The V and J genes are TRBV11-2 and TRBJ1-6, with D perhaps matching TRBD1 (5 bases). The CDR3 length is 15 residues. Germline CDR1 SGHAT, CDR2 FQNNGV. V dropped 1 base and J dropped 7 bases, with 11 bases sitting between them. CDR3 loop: CASSLVSGFNSPLHF. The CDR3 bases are TGTGCCAGCAGCTTAGTCTCAGGGTTCAATTCACCCCTCCACTTT.

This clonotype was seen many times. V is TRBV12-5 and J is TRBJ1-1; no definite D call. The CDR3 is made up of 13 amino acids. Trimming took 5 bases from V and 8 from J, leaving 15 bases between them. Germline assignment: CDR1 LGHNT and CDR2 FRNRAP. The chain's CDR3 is CASGPPFGSEAFF. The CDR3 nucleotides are TGTGCTAGTGGTCCCCCATTCGGATCGGAAGCTTTCTTT.

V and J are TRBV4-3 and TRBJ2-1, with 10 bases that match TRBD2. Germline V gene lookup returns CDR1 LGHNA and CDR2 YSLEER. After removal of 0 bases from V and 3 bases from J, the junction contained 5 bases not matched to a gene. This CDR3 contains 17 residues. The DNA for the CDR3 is TGCGCCAGCAGCCAAGAATTAGCGGGGGGCTTCTACAATGAGCAGTTCTTC. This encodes CASSQELAGGFYNEQFF.

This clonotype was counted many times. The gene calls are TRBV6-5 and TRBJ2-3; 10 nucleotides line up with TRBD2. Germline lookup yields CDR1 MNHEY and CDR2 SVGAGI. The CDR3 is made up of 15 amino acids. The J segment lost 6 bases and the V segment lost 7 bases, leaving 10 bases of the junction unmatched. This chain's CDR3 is CASNRAGGRVDTQYF. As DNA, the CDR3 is TGTGCCAGCAACCGAGCGGGGGGGCGGGTCGATACGCAGTATTTT.

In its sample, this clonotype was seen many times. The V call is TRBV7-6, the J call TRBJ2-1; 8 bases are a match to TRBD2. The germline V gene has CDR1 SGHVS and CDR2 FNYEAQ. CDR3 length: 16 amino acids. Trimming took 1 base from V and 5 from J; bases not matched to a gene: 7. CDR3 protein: CASSLGTSNRNNEQFF. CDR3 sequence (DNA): TGTGCCAGCAGCTTAGGGACTAGCAATAGGAACAATGAGCAGTTCTTC.

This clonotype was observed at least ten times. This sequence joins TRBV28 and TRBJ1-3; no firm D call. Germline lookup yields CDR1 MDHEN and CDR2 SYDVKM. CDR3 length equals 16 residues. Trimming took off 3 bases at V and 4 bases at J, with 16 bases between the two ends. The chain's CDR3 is CASSFSWGLAGNTIYF. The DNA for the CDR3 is TGTGCCAGCAGTTTCAGCTGGGGATTGGCGGGAAACACCATATATTTT.

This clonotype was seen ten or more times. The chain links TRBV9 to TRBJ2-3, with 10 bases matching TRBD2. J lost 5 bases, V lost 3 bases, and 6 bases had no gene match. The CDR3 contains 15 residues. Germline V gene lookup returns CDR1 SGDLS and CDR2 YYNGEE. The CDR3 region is CASSASGREEDTQYF. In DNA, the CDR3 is TGTGCCAGCAGCGCGAGCGGGAGGGAGGAAGATACGCAGTATTTT. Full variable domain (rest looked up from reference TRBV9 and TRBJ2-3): DSGVTQTPKHLITATGQRVTLRCSPRSGDLSVYWYQQSLDQGLQFLIQYYNGEERAKGNILERFSAQQFPDLHSELNLSSLELGDSALYFCASSASGREEDTQYFGPGTRLTVL.

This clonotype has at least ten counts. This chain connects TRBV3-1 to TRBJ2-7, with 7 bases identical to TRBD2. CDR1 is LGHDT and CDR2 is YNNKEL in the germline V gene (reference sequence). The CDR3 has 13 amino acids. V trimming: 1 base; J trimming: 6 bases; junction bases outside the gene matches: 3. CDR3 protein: CASSQVGGAEQYF. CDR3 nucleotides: TGTGCCAGCAGCCAAGTGGGAGGGGCCGAGCAGTACTTC.

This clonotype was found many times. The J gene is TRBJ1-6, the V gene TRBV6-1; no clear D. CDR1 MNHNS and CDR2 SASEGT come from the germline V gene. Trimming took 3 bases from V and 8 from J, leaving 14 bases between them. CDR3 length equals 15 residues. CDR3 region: CASSDFINLDSPLHF. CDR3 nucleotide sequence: TGTGCCAGCAGTGATTTTATCAACCTGGATTCACCCCTCCACTTT.

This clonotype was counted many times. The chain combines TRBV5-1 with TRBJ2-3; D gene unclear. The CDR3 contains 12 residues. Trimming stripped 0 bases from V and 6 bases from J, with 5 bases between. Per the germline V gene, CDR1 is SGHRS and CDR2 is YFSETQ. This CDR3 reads CASSLGLDTQYF. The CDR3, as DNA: TGCGCCAGCAGCTTGGGCCTGGATACGCAGTATTTT.

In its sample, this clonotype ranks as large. This chain's CDR3 is CASSFQPSGTGDTDTQYF. In nucleotides, the CDR3 is TGTGCCAGCAGCTTCCAGCCTTCCGGGACAGGAGACACAGATACGCAGTATTTT. V is TRBV7-2 and J is TRBJ2-3; 8 bases line up with TRBD1. There are 18 residues in the CDR3. The J segment lost 2 bases and the V segment lost 3 bases, leaving 13 bases of the junction unmatched. Germline CDR1 is SGHTA and CDR2 is FQGNSA.